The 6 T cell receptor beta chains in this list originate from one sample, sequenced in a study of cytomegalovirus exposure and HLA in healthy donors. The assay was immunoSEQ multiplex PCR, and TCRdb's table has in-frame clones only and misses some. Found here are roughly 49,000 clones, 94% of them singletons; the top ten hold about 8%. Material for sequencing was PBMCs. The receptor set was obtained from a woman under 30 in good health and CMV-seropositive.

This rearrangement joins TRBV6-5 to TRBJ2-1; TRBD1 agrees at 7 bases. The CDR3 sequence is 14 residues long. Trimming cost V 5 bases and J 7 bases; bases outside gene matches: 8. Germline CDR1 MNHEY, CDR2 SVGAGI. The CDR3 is CASSNGQVRNEQFF. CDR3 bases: TGTGCCAGCAGTAATGGACAGGTGAGAAATGAGCAGTTCTTC.

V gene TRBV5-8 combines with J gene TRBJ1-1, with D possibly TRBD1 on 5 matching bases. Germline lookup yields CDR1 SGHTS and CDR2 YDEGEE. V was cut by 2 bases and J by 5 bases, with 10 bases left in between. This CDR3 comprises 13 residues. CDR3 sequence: CASSFRGGTEAFF. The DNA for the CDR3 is TGTGCCAGCAGCTTTCGCGGGGGAACTGAAGCTTTCTTT. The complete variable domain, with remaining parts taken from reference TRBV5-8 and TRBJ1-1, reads EAGVTQSPTHLIKTRGQQATLRCSPISGHTSVYWYQQALGLGLQFLLWYDEGEERNRGNFPPRFSGRQFPNYSSELNVNALELEDSALYLCASSFRGGTEAFFGQGTRLTVV.

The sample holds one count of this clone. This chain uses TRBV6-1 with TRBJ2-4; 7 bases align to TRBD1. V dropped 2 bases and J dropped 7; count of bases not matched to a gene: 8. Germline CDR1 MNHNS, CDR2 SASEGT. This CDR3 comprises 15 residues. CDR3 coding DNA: TGTGCCAGCAGTGAAAGGATGGGACAGCGCAACATTCAGTACTTC. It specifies CASSERMGQRNIQYF.

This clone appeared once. CDR3 amino acids: CASSDSGTGEQFF. The CDR3 DNA sequence: TGTGCCAGCAGTGACTCGGGGACAGGTGAGCAGTTCTTC. The genes are TRBV6-4 and TRBJ2-1, with 8 bases that match TRBD1. V shed 0 bases, J shed 9 bases, and the junction held 1 base outside the gene matches. Germline CDR1 reads MRHNA; CDR2 reads SNTAGT. This CDR3 spans 13 amino acids.

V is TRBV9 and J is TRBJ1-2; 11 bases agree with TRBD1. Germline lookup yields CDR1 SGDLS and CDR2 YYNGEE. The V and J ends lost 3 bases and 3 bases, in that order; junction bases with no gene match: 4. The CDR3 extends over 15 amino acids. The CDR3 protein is CASSADRGLYYGYTF. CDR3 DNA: TGTGCCAGCAGCGCGGACAGGGGGCTATACTATGGCTACACCTTC.

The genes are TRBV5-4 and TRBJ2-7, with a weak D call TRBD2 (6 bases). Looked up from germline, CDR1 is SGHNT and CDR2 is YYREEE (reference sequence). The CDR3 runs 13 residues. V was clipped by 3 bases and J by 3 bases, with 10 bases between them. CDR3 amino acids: CASSWAGIYEQYF. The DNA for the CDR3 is TGTGCCAGCAGCTGGGCGGGGATCTACGAGCAGTACTTC.